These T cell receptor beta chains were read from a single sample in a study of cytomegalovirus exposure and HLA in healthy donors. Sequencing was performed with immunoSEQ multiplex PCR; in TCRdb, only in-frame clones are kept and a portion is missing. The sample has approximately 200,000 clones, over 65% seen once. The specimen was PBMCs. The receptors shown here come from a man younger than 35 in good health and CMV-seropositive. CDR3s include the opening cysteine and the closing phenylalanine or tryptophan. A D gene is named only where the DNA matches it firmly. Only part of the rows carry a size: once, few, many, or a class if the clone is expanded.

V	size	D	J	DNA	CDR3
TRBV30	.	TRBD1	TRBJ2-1	TGTGCCTGGAGTCCCGGGACAGCAAGCACCTACAATGAGCAGTTCTTC	CAWSPGTASTYNEQFF
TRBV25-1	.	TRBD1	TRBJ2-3	TGTGCCAGCAGTTGGGGACAGGGGGAGGCGGATACGCAGTATTTT	CASSWGQGEADTQYF
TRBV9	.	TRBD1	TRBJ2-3	TGTGCCAGCAGCGTAGCGGGGACAGGGTCCCATACGCAGTATTTT	CASSVAGTGSHTQYF
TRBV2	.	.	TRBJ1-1	TGTGCCAGCAGCGGCCTGGCGGGGGTGTTTTCGGGCACTGAAGCTTTCTTT	CASSGLAGVFSGTEAFF
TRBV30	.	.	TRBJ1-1	TGTGCCTGGAGTGCAGGACAGTTCATGAACACTGAAGCTTTCTTT	CAWSAGQFMNTEAFF
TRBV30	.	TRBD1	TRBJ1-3	TGTGCCTGGAGTGTAGCAGGACAGGGCCTTCTTAGCATATATTTT	CAWSVAGQGLLSIYF
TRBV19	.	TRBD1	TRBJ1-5	TGTGCCAGCCGAGACAGGGGGCAAAGCAATCAGCCCCAGCATTTT	CASRDRGQSNQPQHF
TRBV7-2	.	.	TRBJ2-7	TGTGCCAGCAGCTGGGACTCCCACTCCTACGAGCAGTACTTC	CASSWDSHSYEQYF
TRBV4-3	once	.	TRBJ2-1	TGCGCCAGTGCGTTAGCGTTGAGCTCCTACAATGAGCAGTTCTTC	CASALALSSYNEQFF
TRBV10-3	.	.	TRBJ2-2	TGTGCCATCAGTTTAAGGACAGATCTCACCGGGGAGCTGTTTTTT	CAISLRTDLTGELFF
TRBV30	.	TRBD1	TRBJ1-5	TGTGCCTGGAGTCAAACCGGGACAGGGGGCCAGCCCCAGCATTTT	CAWSQTGTGGQPQHF
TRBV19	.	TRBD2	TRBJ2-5	TGTGCCAGTAGTACCCGGACTAGCGGGAGGGCCTTAGAGACCCAGTACTTC	CASSTRTSGRALETQYF
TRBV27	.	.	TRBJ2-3	TGTGCCAGCAGTTTAGCCAGGGCGGGAACCGGCACAGATACGCAGTATTTT	CASSLARAGTGTDTQYF
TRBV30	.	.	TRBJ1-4	TGTGCCTCCCAGGGGAATGAAAAACTGTTTTTT	CASQGNEKLFF
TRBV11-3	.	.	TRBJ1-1	TGTGCCAGCAGCTTTTCGGCAGGGACTGAAGCTTTCTTT	CASSFSAGTEAFF
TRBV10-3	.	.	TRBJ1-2	TGTGCCATCAGTGATAACTTGGAGAATGGCTACACCTTC	CAISDNLENGYTF
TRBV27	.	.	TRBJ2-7	TGTGCCAGCAGTTTTGCCGTAGCGGTCTCCTACGAGCAGTACTTC	CASSFAVAVSYEQYF
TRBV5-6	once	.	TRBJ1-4	TGTGCCAGCAGCCTCACCGGTTTATGGAATGAAAAACTGTTTTTT	CASSLTGLWNEKLFF
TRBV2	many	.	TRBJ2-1	TGTGCCAGCAGTCTAAGGGCCCGGGGGTTCTTC	CASSLRARGFF
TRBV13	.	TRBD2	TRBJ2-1	TGTGCCAGCAGCTTAGGTCTAGCGGACTACAATGAGCAGTTCTTC	CASSLGLADYNEQFF
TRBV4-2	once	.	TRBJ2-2	TGTGCCAGCAGCCCCCCAGACGGGGGAGAGGTGTTGGAGCTGTTTTTT	CASSPPDGGEVLELFF
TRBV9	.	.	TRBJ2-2	TGTGCCAGCAGCGTCCAGGGCGGATCCACCGGGGAGCTGTTTTTT	CASSVQGGSTGELFF
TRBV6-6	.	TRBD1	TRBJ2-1	TGTGCCACCCTGCCCGGGACAGCCTACAATGAGCAGTTCTTC	CATLPGTAYNEQFF
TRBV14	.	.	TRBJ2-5	TGTGCCAGCAGCCAAGATACCCCCTCCAGAGAGACCCAGTACTTC	CASSQDTPSRETQYF
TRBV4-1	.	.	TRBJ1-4	TGCGCCAGCATGGGGCAGGGAGGGGAAAAACTGTTTTTT	CASMGQGGEKLFF
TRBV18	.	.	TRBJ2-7	TGTGCCAGCTCAACCCAGGGACAACCAGCCTACGAGCAGTACTTC	CASSTQGQPAYEQYF
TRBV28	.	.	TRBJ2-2	TGTGCCAGCAGCCCCCCGAGAGCTAGCGGCCGACGAGGGGGCACCGGGGAGCTGTTTTTT	CASSPPRASGRRGGTGELFF
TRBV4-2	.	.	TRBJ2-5	TGTGCCAGCAGCCAAGATACCCTCTTAGAAGAGACCCAGTACTTC	CASSQDTLLEETQYF
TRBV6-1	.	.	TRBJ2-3	TGTGCCAGCAGGCCCGGGAGACCCGCCACAGATACGCAGTATTTT	CASRPGRPATDTQYF
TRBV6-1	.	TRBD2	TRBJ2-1	TGTGCCAGCACCCCTAGCGGGGGTGGGGGGTATGAGCAGTTCTTC	CASTPSGGGGYEQFF
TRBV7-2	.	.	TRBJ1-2	TGTGCCAGCAGCTTGGGCAGGAACTATGGCTACACCTTC	CASSLGRNYGYTF
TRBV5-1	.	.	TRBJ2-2	TGCGCCAGCAGCTTGAGCCCTAGATCGGGTACCGGGGAGCTGTTTTTT	CASSLSPRSGTGELFF
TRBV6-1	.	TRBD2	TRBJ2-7	TGTGCCAGCAGTGGAAGGAAGCCGGGGAGGGACGGGGGGGCGTTCTACGAGCAGTACTTC	CASSGRKPGRDGGAFYEQYF
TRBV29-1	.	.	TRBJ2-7	TGCAGCGTTGAGACCGCCCTAGATCGCTCCGAGCAGTACTTC	CSVETALDRSEQYF
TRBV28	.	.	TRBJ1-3	TGTGCCAGCAGTTTATTGAGGCAGGGCTCTGGAAACACCATATATTTT	CASSLLRQGSGNTIYF
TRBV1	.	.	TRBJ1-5	TGCACCAGCAGCCAAGTTAGGCGACAGAGGATTTTGAGCAATCAGCCCCAGCATTTT	CTSSQVRRQRILSNQPQHF
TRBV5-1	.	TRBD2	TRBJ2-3	TGCGCCAGCAGCTTGGGACTAGCGGGATTTGGCACAGATACGCAGTATTTT	CASSLGLAGFGTDTQYF
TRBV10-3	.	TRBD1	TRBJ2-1	TGTGCCATCAGCGATGGAGACAGGGGCAAGTCCTACAATGAGCAGTTCTTC	CAISDGDRGKSYNEQFF
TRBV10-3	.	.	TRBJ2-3	TGTGCCATCAGTGAGTCCGAGGGCTGGAGCACAGATACGCAGTATTTT	CAISESEGWSTDTQYF
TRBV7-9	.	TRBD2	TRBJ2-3	TGTGCCAGCAGCCCTAGCGGGGGGAACACAGATACGCAGTATTTT	CASSPSGGNTDTQYF
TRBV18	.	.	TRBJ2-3	TGTGCCAGCTCACCCCTACAGATCGTGGATACGCAGTATTTT	CASSPLQIVDTQYF
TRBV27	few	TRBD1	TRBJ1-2	TGTGCCAGCAGTTTCCGGACAGGGATCTATGGCTACACCTTC	CASSFRTGIYGYTF
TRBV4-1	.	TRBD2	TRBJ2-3	TGCGCCAGCAGCCAAGATGAGGTCCTAGCGGGTACCTTCACAGATACGCAGTATTTT	CASSQDEVLAGTFTDTQYF
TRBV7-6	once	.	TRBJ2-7	TGTGCCAGCAGCACGGGACATCCCAGCTACGAGCAGTACTTC	CASSTGHPSYEQYF
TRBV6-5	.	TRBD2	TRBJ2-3	TGTGCCAGCAGGGAGACTAGCGGCGCAGATACGCAGTATTTT	CASRETSGADTQYF
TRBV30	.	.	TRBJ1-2	TGTGCCTGGAGTCCAGGGCTCATCGTCGGCTACACCTTC	CAWSPGLIVGYTF
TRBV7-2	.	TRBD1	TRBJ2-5	TGTGCCAGCAGCCCTGGGACAGGGGGTGCGAAGACCCAGTACTTC	CASSPGTGGAKTQYF
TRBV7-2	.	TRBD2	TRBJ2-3	TGTGCCAGCAGCTTAGCGGGGCCGGGGGGGCCCACAGATACGCAGTATTTT	CASSLAGPGGPTDTQYF
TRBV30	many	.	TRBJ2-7	TGTGCCTGGAGTGGGGGGCGGGGGGAGCAGTACTTC	CAWSGGRGEQYF